The 10 T cell receptor beta chains listed next were all sequenced from one sample in a study of T cell responses to AZD1222 COVID-19 vaccine. Sequencing used immunoSEQ multiplex PCR; TCRdb keeps in-frame clones, though not all of them. The sample holds 88,000 or so clones, about 89% seen once. Sequences were derived from peripheral blood, sampled 28 days after the second AZD1222 dose. Receptor source: an adult who received the AZD1222 COVID-19 vaccine.

For the CDR3, the DNA is TGTGCCAGCAGCCCTCTGGGGGCGCGGGAAAAACTGTTTTTT. Translating gives CASSPLGAREKLFF. This chain connects TRBV7-9 to TRBJ1-4, with D perhaps matching TRBD1 (6 bases). This CDR3 comprises 14 residues. The V gene's germline CDR1 is SEHNR and CDR2 FQNEAQ (reference sequence). The V end was cut by 5 bases, the J end by 8 bases, with 15 bases between.

The rearrangement joins TRBV5-1 to TRBJ1-6, with D perhaps TRBD1 (5 bases). Deletions cut 6 bases from V and 7 bases from J, with 11 bases between. Germline V CDR1 and CDR2: SGHRS, YFSETQ. This CDR3 spans 13 amino acids. CDR3 region: CASKWGTNSPLHF. The CDR3 DNA reads TGCGCCAGCAAGTGGGGCACAAATTCACCCCTCCACTTT.

This chain links TRBV7-2 with TRBJ2-1, with 7 bases identical to TRBD2. This CDR3 contains 16 residues. Germline values: CDR1 SGHTA, CDR2 FQGNSA. V was pared by 2 bases and J by 5 bases, with 9 bases of the junction left unmatched. The CDR3 DNA reads as TGTGCCAGCAGCTTATCGGGAGGCGGCCCAAACAATGAGCAGTTCTTC. It is translated as CASSLSGGGPNNEQFF. The full variable domain, completed using reference TRBV7-2 and TRBJ2-1, is GAGVSQSPSNKVTEKGKDVELRCDPISGHTALYWYRQSLGQGLEFLIYFQGNSAPDKSGLPSDRFSAERTGGSVSTLTIQRTQQEDSAVYLCASSLSGGGPNNEQFFGPGTRLTVL.

V and J are TRBV19 and TRBJ2-7, with D perhaps being TRBD1 or TRBD2 (6 bases each). Germline-derived CDR1 and CDR2 are LNHDA and SQIVND (reference sequence). This CDR3 has 15 residues. Deletions cut 2 bases from V and 3 bases from J, with 14 bases between. The CDR3 sequence is CASSISRGQIYEQYF. In DNA, the CDR3 is TGTGCCAGTAGTATATCACGGGGGCAGATCTACGAGCAGTACTTC.

The chain combines TRBV7-6 with TRBJ2-1; D might be TRBD1 (5 bases). The CDR3 extends over 15 amino acids. Trimming shortened V by 3 bases and J by 5 bases, and 14 bases separated the two germline ends. CDR1 and CDR2 from the germline V gene are SGHVS and FNYEAQ. As DNA, the CDR3 is TGTGCCAGCAGCTTCGGTCAGGGTTACAACAATGAGCAGTTCTTC. Translating gives CASSFGQGYNNEQFF.

This clone occurred once. The genes are TRBV9 and TRBJ1-2; D uncertain. CDR3 length: 13 amino acids. Germline loops: CDR1 SGDLS, CDR2 YYNGEE. Trimming removed 1 base at V and 4 bases at J, with 8 bases between. The CDR3 region has the DNA TGTGCCAGCAGCGTAACAACGGGCTATGGCTACACCTTC. It translates to CASSVTTGYGYTF.

The chain is built from TRBV7-2 and TRBJ2-7; 12 nucleotides line up with TRBD2. The germline V gene encodes CDR1 SGHTA and CDR2 FQGNSA. J lost 3 bases, V lost 5 bases, and 5 bases had no gene match. The length of the CDR3 is 15 residues. The CDR3 DNA sequence: TGTGCCAGCAGCCACAGGACTAGCGGGGACTACGAGCAGTACTTC. It encodes CASSHRTSGDYEQYF. The full variable domain, rest sourced from reference TRBV7-2 and TRBJ2-7, is GAGVSQSPSNKVTEKGKDVELRCDPISGHTALYWYRQSLGQGLEFLIYFQGNSAPDKSGLPSDRFSAERTGGSVSTLTIQRTQQEDSAVYLCASSHRTSGDYEQYFGPGTRLTVT.

This clone was found once. The chain is built from TRBV6-5 and TRBJ1-1; D is possibly TRBD1 (5 bases). V dropped 7 bases and J dropped 5 bases, with 17 bases sitting between them. The germline V gene has CDR1 MNHEY and CDR2 SVGAGI. The CDR3 has 14 residues. This CDR3 is CASNFAKGITEAFF. CDR3 DNA: TGTGCCAGCAACTTCGCAAAGGGGATTACTGAAGCTTTCTTT.

The chain joins TRBV5-1 to TRBJ2-3; 11 bases are shared with TRBD2. Per germline, CDR1 SGHRS and CDR2 YFSETQ. V shed 5 bases and J 6 bases; nucleotides not matched to a gene: 5. CDR3 length: 14 residues. The CDR3 DNA follows: TGCGCCAGCAGAACTAGCGGGGGCGCCGATACGCAGTATTTT. Translated: CASRTSGGADTQYF.

V and J are TRBV7-6 and TRBJ1-1; D unresolved. Germline values: CDR1 SGHVS, CDR2 FNYEAQ. This CDR3 has 13 amino acids. Between the trimmed V and J ends, which lost 5 bases and 3 bases, there was a span of 10 bases. CDR3: CASSRTGYTEAFF. In DNA form, the CDR3 reads TGTGCCAGCAGCCGGACTGGATACACTGAAGCTTTCTTT.